The 9 T cell receptor beta chains listed next were all sequenced from one sample in a study of blood T cell repertoires in COVID-19. Data came from immunoSEQ multiplex PCR; TCRdb stores just in-frame clones and leaves some out. The profile covers roughly 290,000 clones, with approximately 84% appearing a single time and 2% to 2.5% taken by the ten largest. Sequencing was carried out using peripheral blood. The receptor set was obtained from a woman aged 30 to 39 who had recovered from COVID-19.

The genes are TRBV7-9 and TRBJ2-2, with D tentatively TRBD1 (6 bases). The CDR3 extends over 17 amino acids. The germline CDR1 and CDR2 sequences are SEHNR and FQNEAQ (reference sequence). V was shortened by 4 bases and J by 4 bases, with 19 bases between the two germline ends. Here the CDR3 reads CASSSNQQGLLTGELFF. CDR3 DNA: TGTGCCAGCAGCTCCAACCAGCAGGGGCTCCTCACCGGGGAGCTGTTTTTT.

The sample holds one count of this clone. V gene TRBV19 combines with J gene TRBJ1-1; tentative D call: TRBD1 (5 bases). Germline assignment: CDR1 LNHDA and CDR2 SQIVND (reference sequence). The length of the CDR3 is 13 residues. Deletions cut 6 bases from V and 1 base from J, with 9 bases between. For the CDR3, the DNA is TGTGCCAGTAGGGGGCCAAGGAACACTGAAGCTTTCTTT. It encodes CASRGPRNTEAFF.

The gene calls are TRBV29-1 and TRBJ1-2; weak D call: TRBD1 (5 bases). The V gene's germline CDR1 is SQVTM and CDR2 ANQGSEA. CDR3 size: 11 residues. Trimming pared 7 bases from V and 7 bases from J, leaving 13 bases between. The CDR3 DNA follows: TGCAGCGGCCTTCGGGGGAGTGGCTACACCTTC. It specifies CSGLRGSGYTF.

The gene calls are TRBV29-1 and TRBJ1-2; the D is unclear. The CDR3 loop spans 12 amino acids. Trimming removed 6 bases from V and 2 bases from J, with 10 bases in between. Looked up from germline, CDR1 is SQVTM and CDR2 is ANQGSEA. CDR3 loop: CSVLPENYGYTF. For the CDR3, the DNA is TGCAGCGTACTCCCCGAGAACTATGGCTACACCTTC. The full variable domain, with the rest looked up from reference TRBV29-1 and TRBJ1-2, is SAVISQKPSRDICQRGTSLTIQCQVDSQVTMMFWYRQQPGQSLTLIATANQGSEATYESGFVIDKFPISRPNLTFSTLTVSNMSPEDSSIYLCSVLPENYGYTFGSGTRLTVV.

This chain links TRBV4-1 with TRBJ1-4, with D possibly matching TRBD1 (5 bases). The V and J ends lost 4 bases and 6 bases respectively, with 21 bases between them. CDR3 size: 17 residues. The V gene's germline CDR1 is MGHRA and CDR2 YSYEKL. CDR3 coding DNA: TGCGCCAGCAGCCTCATGGGTGGTGGAGGGGTTTATGAAAAACTGTTTTTT. Its protein product is CASSLMGGGGVYEKLFF.

The chain links TRBV5-1 to TRBJ2-4; D unclear. Germline-derived CDR1 and CDR2 are SGHRS and YFSETQ. V lost 0 bases and J lost 5, with 12 bases in between. The CDR3 is 15 amino acids. The CDR3 sequence: CASSLGQVGQNIQYF. CDR3 nucleotides: TGCGCCAGCAGCTTGGGTCAGGTGGGCCAAAACATTCAGTACTTC.

This clone showed up just a few times. The chain uses TRBV4-1 and TRBJ1-6; D might be TRBD1 (6 bases). V was pared by 3 bases and J by 10 bases, with 13 bases between. CDR1 is MGHRA and CDR2 is YSYEKL in the germline V gene. CDR3 length equals 14 residues. The DNA for the CDR3 is TGCGCCAGCAGCCAGGGACAATTGAACTCACCCCTCCACTTT. It specifies CASSQGQLNSPLHF.

The V call is TRBV4-3, the J call TRBJ2-2; a weak D match, TRBD1 (6 bases). The CDR3 is 17 amino acids. Germline V gene lookup returns CDR1 LGHNA and CDR2 YSLEER. V was pared by 1 base and J by 0 bases, with 12 bases between. CDR3 DNA: TGCGCCAGCAGCCAAGTCCGGGACACCGCGAACACCGGGGAGCTGTTTTTT. Amino acid sequence: CASSQVRDTANTGELFF.

This chain links TRBV10-3 with TRBJ2-7; 7 positions agree with TRBD1. V shed 4 bases, J shed 3 bases, and the junction held 9 bases outside the gene matches. Germline CDR1 ENHRY, CDR2 SYGVKD. The CDR3 sequence is 15 residues long. CDR3 in DNA: TGTGCCATCAGTGCGATCGGGACAGATCTCTACGAGCAGTACTTC. Its protein product is CAISAIGTDLYEQYF.